The sequence of this T cell receptor (beta chain) was determined in a study of Graves' ophthalmopathy and Graves' hyperthyroidism. Study observations and caveats: Blood was where most expanded thyroid clonotypes above 0.001 frequency also turned up.

Many counts were recorded for this clonotype. Its antigen is unidentified. V lost 5 bases and J lost 0, with 7 bases in between. The CDR3 runs to 13 residues. RNA transcripts were the template, and TCR beta CDR3 regions were amplified from them. In the first round, RT-PCR was carried out with HTBI primers, and a multiplex PCR formed the second round. From the multiplex PCR reads, TCRdb called clonotypes with MiXCR, one entry per CDR3 protein. The sample has about 700,000 distinct CDR3 sequences, 35% to 45% seen once. The V and J genes are TRBV12-3 or TRBV12-4 and TRBJ1-1, with D unresolved. This TCR derives from an adult man with Graves' ophthalmopathy. Input material: peripheral blood. CDR3 nucleotide sequence: TGTGCCAGCAGTCCCCTCATGAACACTGAAGCTTTCTTT. It translates to CASSPLMNTEAFF.